This T cell receptor (beta chain) was documented in a study of brain T cells in children with intractable seizures. Study-level findings and limits: Pre-surgery blood may have been undersampled, hiding some clones. HCMV serostatus was not known, and viral specificity came from CDR3 similarity only.

CDR3 length: 17 amino acids. With V trimmed by 1 base and J by 8 bases, 12 bases remained unmatched. Germline CDR1 SGHTA, CDR2 FQGNSA. Libraries were prepared by immunoSEQ multiplex PCR; TCRdb keeps only in-frame clonotypes and omits some of them. Among about 340,000 clones listed, over 90% were seen once. The sample's time point: blood from clinic visit 5 months post-surgery; TSC patient then seizure free. Surgery cases with the highest brain T cell transcript signatures were chosen for sequencing. Comment on this clone: Antigen unknown.

Material: peripheral blood, obtained 4 to 5 months after surgery. The TCR was taken from a boy under three years old with tuberous sclerosis and intractable seizures. The rearrangement uses TRBV7-2 and TRBJ2-1; 9 nucleotides line up with TRBD1. CDR3 sequence: CASSLDSGTGRMDEQFF. In DNA form, the CDR3 reads TGTGCCAGCAGCTTAGATTCCGGGACAGGGAGGATGGATGAGCAGTTCTTC.